Below are 14 T cell receptor beta chains sequenced from a single sample in a study of neurological immune-mediated disorders. One entry per CDR3 protein, called by TCRdb with MiXCR from the 5' RACE reads. The repertoire consists of 30,000 or so distinct CDR3 sequences, with 12% occurring once and the leading ten covering approximately 7.8%. The source material was PBMCs. The receptors stem from a man between 60 and 70 years old in good health.

The rearrangement joins TRBV7-2 to TRBJ1-1; the match to TRBD1 covers 8 bases. There are 15 residues in the CDR3. Germline V gives CDR1 SGHTA, CDR2 FQGNSA. With V trimmed by 5 bases and J by 6 bases, 11 bases remained unmatched. The CDR3 loop reads CASSRATGVVAEAFF. CDR3 coding DNA: TGTGCCAGCAGCCGGGCGACAGGGGTGGTGGCTGAAGCTTTCTTT.

Within the sample, this clonotype is medium-sized. The chain carries TRBV5-5 and TRBJ1-1; D gene uncertain. Trimming pared 4 bases from V and 1 base from J, leaving 8 bases between. The CDR3 extends over 13 amino acids. Germline V gene lookup returns CDR1 SGHKS and CDR2 YYEKEE (reference sequence). CDR3 loop: CASSRASNTEAFF. Here the CDR3 DNA reads TGTGCCAGCAGCCGCGCTTCGAACACTGAAGCTTTCTTT.

This clonotype is classed as medium-sized (0.01 to 0.1%). The chain uses TRBV5-6 and TRBJ2-1; TRBD1 is a possible D gene (6 bases). The CDR3 spans 13 residues. V was clipped by 4 bases and J by 3 bases, with 8 bases between them. Germline V gives CDR1 SGHDT, CDR2 YYEEEE. The CDR3 loop reads CASSGTYYNEQFF. CDR3 in DNA: TGTGCCAGCAGCGGGACATACTACAATGAGCAGTTCTTC.

This clonotype was seen at least ten times. V and J are TRBV11-2 and TRBJ1-2, with TRBD1 matching over 7 bases. The length of the CDR3 is 14 residues. Germline assignment: CDR1 SGHAT and CDR2 FQNNGV. The V and J ends lost 4 bases and 5 bases, in that order; junction bases with no gene match: 7. The CDR3 bases are TGTGCCAGCAGCTCACTTCGACAGGGATATGGCTACACCTTC. This encodes CASSSLRQGYGYTF. The entire variable domain, with the rest obtained from reference TRBV11-2 and TRBJ1-2, is as follows: EAGVAQSPRYKIIEKRQSVAFWCNPISGHATLYWYQQILGQGPKLLIQFQNNGVVDDSQLPKDRFSAERLKGVDSTLKIQPAKLEDSAVYLCASSSLRQGYGYTFGSGTRLTVV.

The rearrangement uses TRBV5-1 and TRBJ2-7; D unresolved. Germline CDR1 is SGHRS and CDR2 is YFSETQ. The CDR3 totals 14 residues. V gave up 1 base and J gave up 3 bases, with 11 bases separating them. CDR3 sequence (DNA): TGCGCCAGCAGCTTGTATTTCGATAGCTACGAGCAGTACTTC. This encodes CASSLYFDSYEQYF.

This clonotype was observed at least ten times. The CDR3 is CASSLGQSADTQYF. The CDR3 DNA follows: TGCGCCAGCAGCCTGGGACAGTCAGCAGATACGCAGTATTTT. This chain joins TRBV5-1 and TRBJ2-3, with 7 bases identical to TRBD1. Looked up from germline, CDR1 is SGHRS and CDR2 is YFSETQ. The CDR3 is made up of 14 amino acids. V lost 4 bases and J lost 4; bases outside the gene matches: 6.

In this sample, this clonotype turned up many times. This chain uses TRBV29-1 with TRBJ2-2, with 7 nucleotides matching TRBD1. The CDR3 loop spans 12 amino acids. Germline-derived CDR1 and CDR2 are SQVTM and ANQGSEA. V shed 7 bases and J 6 bases; nucleotides not matched to a gene: 5. The CDR3 sequence is CSARGRAGELFF. The CDR3 DNA follows: TGCAGCGCGAGGGGGCGGGCCGGGGAGCTGTTTTTT.

This clonotype was seen at least ten times. V usage is TRBV6-2 or TRBV6-3 and J usage is TRBJ2-1, with 14 nucleotides matching TRBD2. CDR3 length: 17 residues. The V gene end was trimmed by 6 bases and the J gene end by 7 bases; junction bases not matched to a gene: 11. Germline CDR1 MNHEY, CDR2 SVGEGT. CDR3 nucleotide sequence: TGTGCCAGCAGCCCTCTTGGACTAGCGGGAGGTCGAAATGAGCAGTTCTTC. This sequence encodes CASSPLGLAGGRNEQFF.

This clonotype appeared many times. The chain couples TRBV7-8 to TRBJ1-6; D is perhaps TRBD1 (6 bases). The CDR3 runs 14 residues. In germline, CDR1 is SGHVS, CDR2 FQNEAQ. Trimming left V 5 bases short and J 10 bases short, with 15 bases between. This chain's CDR3 is CASSRQVQGSPLHF. CDR3 nucleotide sequence: TGTGCCAGCAGCAGACAGGTTCAGGGGTCACCCCTCCACTTT.

The chain links TRBV5-6 to TRBJ1-4, with D perhaps TRBD1 (5 bases). The CDR3 extends over 14 amino acids. Germline V lookup: CDR1 SGHDT, CDR2 YYEEEE. Between the trimmed V and J ends, which lost 2 bases and 8 bases, there was a span of 13 bases. The CDR3 region has the DNA TGTGCCAGCAGCTTATCAGGGTCGGAGGAAAAACTGTTTTTT. It specifies CASSLSGSEEKLFF. Full variable domain (rest looked up from reference TRBV5-6 and TRBJ1-4): DAGVTQSPTHLIKTRGQQVTLRCSPKSGHDTVSWYQQALGQGPQFIFQYYEEEERQRGNFPDRFSGHQFPNYSSELNVNALLLGDSALYLCASSLSGSEEKLFFGSGTQLSVL.

This clonotype came up many times. The chain links TRBV12-3 or TRBV12-4 to TRBJ2-5; 8 positions agree with TRBD1. V was pared by 3 bases and J by 5 bases, with 8 bases of the junction left unmatched. This CDR3 is built from 15 residues. CDR3 coding DNA: TGTGCCAGCAGTTTTGCAGGGGGCCGCGGGGAGACCCAGTACTTC. It specifies CASSFAGGRGETQYF.

In its sample, this clonotype was seen many times. V is TRBV14 and J is TRBJ1-1; tentatively, D is TRBD1 (5 bases). CDR3 length: 16 amino acids. The germline CDR1 and CDR2 sequences are SGHDN and FVKESK. V was pared by 0 bases and J by 4 bases, with 15 bases between. Written as DNA, the CDR3 is TGTGCCAGCAGCCAAGATGGGGGTCAGGGACCCACTGAAGCTTTCTTT. Translating gives CASSQDGGQGPTEAFF. Full variable domain (outside the CDR3, taken from reference TRBV14 and TRBJ1-1): EAGVTQFPSHSVIEKGQTVTLRCDPISGHDNLYWYRRVMGKEIKFLLHFVKESKQDESGMPNNRFLAERTGGTYSTLKVQPAELEDSGVYFCASSQDGGQGPTEAFFGQGTRLTVV.

This clonotype occurred many times. The chain combines TRBV6-1 with TRBJ1-6; D gene ambiguous. V lost 6 bases and J 5 bases, leaving 5 bases between the germline ends. The germline gives CDR1 MNHNS, CDR2 SASEGT. The CDR3 is 12 amino acids. For the CDR3, the DNA is TGTGCCAGCAGCGCCGATAATTCACCCCTCCACTTT. This gives the protein CASSADNSPLHF.

At least ten counts were recorded for this clonotype. The chain carries TRBV28 and TRBJ2-7; TRBD1 is a possible D gene (5 bases). V lost 5 bases and J lost 0, with 11 bases in between. This CDR3 spans 14 amino acids. Germline loops: CDR1 MDHEN, CDR2 SYDVKM. The CDR3 DNA is TGTGCCAGCAGTCCCGTTGACAGCTCCTACGAGCAGTACTTC. Its protein is CASSPVDSSYEQYF. Based on the CDR3 plus reference TRBV28 and TRBJ2-7, the full variable domain is DVKVTQSSRYLVKRTGEKVFLECVQDMDHENMFWYRQDPGLGLRLIYFSYDVKMKEKGDIPEGYSVSREKKERFSLILESASTNQTSMYLCASSPVDSSYEQYFGPGTRLTVT.